Shown below are 4 T cell receptor beta chains from a single sample sequenced in a study of spatial heterogeneity in lung cancer. Points from the study as a whole: Intratumoral expanded alpha and beta TCR counts were found to track tumor mutation counts.

Sample time point: sample taken at primary tumor resection. For these receptors, no antigen is known. Each CDR3 protein is one row after TCRdb ran MiXCR on the 5' RACE reads. The profile covers more than 2,500 distinct CDR3 sequences, with under 8% appearing a single time and about 30% taken by the ten largest. Sequenced material: lung tumor tissue, taken at surgery. The receptors stem from a male donor with early-stage non-small cell lung cancer.

The sample holds a few counts of this clonotype. The chain employs TRBV5-6 and TRBJ1-1; a weak D match, TRBD1 (5 bases). Germline values: CDR1 SGHDT, CDR2 YYEEEE. The CDR3 totals 13 residues. V was shortened by 0 bases and J by 12 bases, with 15 bases between the two germline ends. DNA for the CDR3: TGTGCCAGCAGCTTGGCGGCTCTCCGGGGGACTTTCTTT. Amino acids: CASSLAALRGTFF.

In this sample, this clonotype is medium-sized. The chain couples TRBV4-1 to TRBJ2-4, with D perhaps matching TRBD2 (5 bases). CDR1 is MGHRA and CDR2 is YSYEKL in the germline V gene. CDR3 size: 17 residues. V dropped 3 bases and J dropped 6 bases, with 21 bases sitting between them. Here the CDR3 DNA reads TGCGCCAGCAGCCAGTCGGGGTGGAACAGTGCGGGAAACATTCAGTACTTC. Amino acid sequence: CASSQSGWNSAGNIQYF.

This clonotype is classed as medium-sized. This chain joins TRBV11-2 and TRBJ2-7; D unclear. The germline V gene encodes CDR1 SGHAT and CDR2 FQNNGV. The CDR3 covers 10 residues. V was pared by 5 bases and J by 3 bases, with 2 bases between. This CDR3 is CASSLYEQYF. The CDR3 DNA is TGTGCCAGCAGCCTCTACGAGCAGTACTTC.

Judged by abundance, this clonotype is medium-sized. The chain links TRBV7-2 to TRBJ2-5; the match to TRBD1 covers 8 bases. From germline, CDR1 is SGHTA and CDR2 FQGNSA. V shed 4 bases, J shed 2 bases, and the junction held 6 bases outside the gene matches. The CDR3 has 15 amino acids. The DNA of the CDR3 is TGTGCCAGCAGCTCCCCCGGGACAGGTCAAGAGACCCAGTACTTC. This sequence encodes CASSSPGTGQETQYF.